The clone carrying this T cell receptor (beta chain) occurred once. The data were produced by immunoSEQ multiplex PCR, yet TCRdb's version contains in-frame clones alone and is incomplete. The repertoire holds fewer than 65,000 clones, with 75% to 90% as singletons. Patients from Seattle were sampled longitudinally, starting during active infection. The entry originates in a study of blood T cell repertoires in COVID-19. In the study overall: COVID-19 samples collected from the United States, Italy and Spain covered acute and convalescent phases. Nucleic acid was either cDNA or gDNA, and it came from T cells, B-cell-depleted T cells, or PBMCs.

CDR1 and CDR2 (germline): SGDLS, YYNGEE. Trimming took off 4 bases at V and 4 bases at J, with 21 bases between the two ends. The length of the CDR3 is 16 residues. The sequencing input was peripheral blood. This chain joins TRBV9 and TRBJ2-7, with a possible D match to TRBD2 (6 bases). The TCR sequence derives from a man younger than 45 with COVID-19, enrolled during active disease. The CDR3 nucleotides read TGTGCCAGCAGCCAACGATCAGCGGGCCCTTGGTACGAGCAGTACTTC. It yields the protein CASSQRSAGPWYEQYF. Variable domain in full (rest from reference TRBV9 and TRBJ2-7): DSGVTQTPKHLITATGQRVTLRCSPRSGDLSVYWYQQSLDQGLQFLIQYYNGEERAKGNILERFSAQQFPDLHSELNLSSLELGDSALYFCASSQRSAGPWYEQYFGPGTRLTVT.